Described below is a single T cell receptor beta chain sequence and its context. At one end the junction does not follow the germline gene, possibly because of a read error. These data belong to a study of Graves' ophthalmopathy and Graves' hyperthyroidism. Using RNA transcripts, the TCR beta CDR3 regions were amplified. HTBI primers served in a first-round RT-PCR, which a second-round multiplex PCR followed. MiXCR was run by TCRdb on the multiplex PCR reads, yielding one entry per CDR3 protein. The data show over 14,000 distinct CDR3 sequences, with about 50% seen just once and 45% held by the top ten. CDR1 and CDR2 (germline): MNHNS, SASEGT. CDR3 length: 16 residues.

This rearrangement joins TRBV6-1 to TRBJ2-5, with 9 bases lining up with TRBD2. The sequence derives from a woman under 40 with Graves' ophthalmopathy. Material for sequencing was peripheral blood. CDR3 nucleotides: TGTGCCAACAGTGGTACAGGCGGGAGGGACACAGATACGCAGTACTTC. This codes for CANSGTGGRDTDTQYF.